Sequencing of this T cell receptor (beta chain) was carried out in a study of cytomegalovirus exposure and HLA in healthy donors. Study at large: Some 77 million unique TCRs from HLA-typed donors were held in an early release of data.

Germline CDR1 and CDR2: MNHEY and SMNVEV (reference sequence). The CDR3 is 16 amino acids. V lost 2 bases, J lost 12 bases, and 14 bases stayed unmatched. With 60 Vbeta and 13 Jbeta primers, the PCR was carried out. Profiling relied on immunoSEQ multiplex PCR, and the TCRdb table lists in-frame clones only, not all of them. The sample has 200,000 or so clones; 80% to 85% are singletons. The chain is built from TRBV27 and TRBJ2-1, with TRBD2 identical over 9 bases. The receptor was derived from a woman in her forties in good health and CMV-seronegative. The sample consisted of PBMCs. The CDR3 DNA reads TGTGCCAGCAGTTTAGAGGCGGGAGGGCCGACCGGGACGCAGTTCTTC. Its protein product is CASSLEAGGPTGTQFF.